This T cell receptor beta chain was retrieved from a study of cytomegalovirus exposure and HLA in healthy donors. Study-wide results and caveats: Accurate HLA-A and HLA-B prediction from TCR beta sequences was reported for most subjects.

Germline loops: CDR1 SGHRS, CDR2 YFSETQ. This CDR3 is 16 amino acids long. V shed 4 bases, J shed 3 bases, and the junction held 9 bases outside the gene matches. Donors were nominally healthy when sampled, though unrecorded immune exposures were likely. The PCR contained 60 Vbeta and 13 Jbeta primers. Only in-frame clones appear in the TCRdb table, and some are missing; sequencing was by immunoSEQ multiplex PCR. Seen here are 150,000 or so clones, 77% observed once, and the top ten hold 1.5% to 2%. In this sample, this clone turned up once. Its antigen is undetermined. The sequenced sample consisted of PBMCs. The chain combines TRBV5-1 with TRBJ2-2; 7 bases line up with TRBD2. This TCR came from a female donor in good health and CMV-seronegative. CDR3 sequence (DNA): TGCGCCAGCAGCCCGAGGACTAGGTCGGACACCGGGGAGCTGTTTTTT. Amino acid sequence: CASSPRTRSDTGELFF.